This TCR beta chain came from a study of beta chain features in type 1 diabetes. General study findings and limits: Patients' naive, central memory and Treg TCRB repertoires seemed closer to one another than those of healthy donors. Small HLA sub-analyses could not settle whether HLA shapes TCRB rearrangement. Insertions at VDJ junctions were less frequent in type 1 diabetes patients. These patients also deleted more nucleotides at the same junctions.

The CDR3 totals 15 residues. Trimming took 2 bases from V and 6 from J; bases not matched to a gene: 2. Germline CDR1 MDHEN, CDR2 SYDVKM. Expressed TCRB transcripts were sequenced, since all the RNA that had been isolated was reverse transcribed. The table came from immunoSEQ multiplex PCR; TCRdb's copy has only in-frame clones and leaves some out. The sample contains 860,000 or so clones, about a sixth of which appear only once. Sorted populations all had greater than 98% purity. Comment on this clone: Its antigen remains unidentified.

V is TRBV28 and J is TRBJ2-1, with 12 bases identical to TRBD1. This receptor was identified in a woman aged 18-35 years in good health. Material for sequencing was naive CD4+ T cells from blood. The CDR3 DNA follows: TGTGCCAGCAGTTTAGGGGGACAGGGGGCCAATGAGCAGTTCTTC. Encoded protein: CASSLGGQGANEQFF.